The following is a T cell receptor beta chain sequence with its context. Its matching antigen is unknown. The CDR3 length is 16 residues. From germline, CDR1 is SGDLS and CDR2 YYNGEE. V shed 0 bases and J shed 4 bases, with 11 bases lying between them. The data belong to a study of graft-versus-host responses after intestinal transplantation. Study information: Each recipient received a multivisceral, liver-intestinal, or isolated intestinal graft. Anti-thymocyte globulin was used for induction in all recipients, who then took tacrolimus and steroids for approximately 3 years.

Using immunoSEQ multiplex PCR, the repertoire was profiled, and TCRdb retains in-frame clones only, with some absent. This sample has 95,000 to 150,000 clones; 80% to 95% occur once, and the top ten carry around 0.12%. Study-wide results and caveats: In recipient marrow, GvH clones were found, and some appeared first in ileum or blood.

The chain employs TRBV9 and TRBJ1-6; D gene ambiguous. The sequencing here drew on unstimulated CD4+ T cells sorted from spleen or lymph node cells, taken before intestinal transplant. This receptor was taken from a human donor who received an intestinal transplant. The CDR3 loop is CASSVDLAHYNSPLHF. CDR3 bases: TGTGCCAGCAGCGTAGACCTGGCCCATTATAATTCACCCCTCCACTTT.